This T cell receptor (beta chain) was sequenced for a study of cytomegalovirus exposure and HLA in healthy donors. It was healthy bone marrow donors who served as donors. Germline lookup yields CDR1 MNHEY and CDR2 SMNVEV (reference sequence). The ends were cut back, 3 bases at V and 0 bases at J, with 10 bases in the middle. The CDR3 has 15 residues. PCR used 60 Vbeta primers and 13 Jbeta primers. The assay was immunoSEQ multiplex PCR, and TCRdb's table has in-frame clones only and misses some. The sample records a few hundred thousand clones, roughly 80% being singletons. The material sequenced was PBMCs. This TCR came from a man in his thirties or forties in good health and CMV-seronegative. The rearrangement joins TRBV27 to TRBJ2-3, with TRBD1 as a possible D gene (5 bases). This chain's CDR3 is CASSFGRASTDTQYF. The CDR3 bases are TGTGCCAGCAGTTTTGGCAGGGCGAGCACAGATACGCAGTATTTT.